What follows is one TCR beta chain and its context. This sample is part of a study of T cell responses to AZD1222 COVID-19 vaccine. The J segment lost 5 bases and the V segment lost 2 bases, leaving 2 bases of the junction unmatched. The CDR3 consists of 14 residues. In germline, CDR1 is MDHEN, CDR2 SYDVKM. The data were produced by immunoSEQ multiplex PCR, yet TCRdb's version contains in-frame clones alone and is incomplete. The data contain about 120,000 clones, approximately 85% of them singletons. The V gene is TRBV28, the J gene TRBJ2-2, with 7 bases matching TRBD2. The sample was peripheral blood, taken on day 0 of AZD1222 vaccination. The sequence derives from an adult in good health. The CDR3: CASSLLGGTGELFF. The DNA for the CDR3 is TGTGCCAGCAGTTTACTCGGGGGGACCGGGGAGCTGTTTTTT.